Below, 3 T cell receptor beta chains from the same sample are listed, as sequenced in a study of shared clonotypes between healthy human individuals (dated by TCRdb to the early 2020s). The library was produced with the immunoSEQ multiplex PCR assay. TCRdb took over this immuneACCESS table, retaining in-frame rearrangements with V and J assigned. Such tables are incomplete; in checked studies, under half of the missing clones stem from an unresolved V gene, and the remainder is unexplained. Counted in this sample were about 520,000 clones; approximately 95% of them appeared once. Jointly, the top ten make up around 0.067% of the sample. Sequences were obtained from naive CD4+ T cells sorted from blood. According to the study, the label for this sample's cell subset or site signals: CD45RA+ positively selected. These receptors all come from a woman in her twenties or thirties in good health.

The CDR3 DNA reads TGTGCCAGCAGTTTAGGGGCTAGCGAGCAGTATTTT. It encodes CASSLGASEQYF. The chain links TRBV27 to TRBJ2-3; a weak D match, TRBD2 (6 bases). The V end was cut by 2 bases, the J end by 11 bases, with 11 bases between. CDR1 and CDR2 (germline): MNHEY, SMNVEV (reference sequence). This CDR3 has 12 amino acids.

This rearrangement joins TRBV14 to TRBJ2-7; D not resolved. Trimming cost V 3 bases and J 3 bases, with 3 bases left between them. Germline V gene sequence: CDR1 SGHDN, CDR2 FVKESK. The CDR3 is 11 amino acids. The CDR3 loop reads CASSQYYEQYF. CDR3 nucleotides: TGTGCCAGCAGCCAGTACTACGAGCAGTACTTC.

The sample holds one count of this clone. This chain connects TRBV27 to TRBJ2-3; possibly TRBD2 for D (6 bases). Germline V gene lookup returns CDR1 MNHEY and CDR2 SMNVEV (reference sequence). The V and J ends lost 3 bases and 1 base respectively, with 20 bases between them. This CDR3 has 18 residues. CDR3 nucleotides: TGTGCCAGCAGTTTTATGAGGAGGGCCCCACCGGGCACAGATACGCAGTATTTT. Translating it yields CASSFMRRAPPGTDTQYF.